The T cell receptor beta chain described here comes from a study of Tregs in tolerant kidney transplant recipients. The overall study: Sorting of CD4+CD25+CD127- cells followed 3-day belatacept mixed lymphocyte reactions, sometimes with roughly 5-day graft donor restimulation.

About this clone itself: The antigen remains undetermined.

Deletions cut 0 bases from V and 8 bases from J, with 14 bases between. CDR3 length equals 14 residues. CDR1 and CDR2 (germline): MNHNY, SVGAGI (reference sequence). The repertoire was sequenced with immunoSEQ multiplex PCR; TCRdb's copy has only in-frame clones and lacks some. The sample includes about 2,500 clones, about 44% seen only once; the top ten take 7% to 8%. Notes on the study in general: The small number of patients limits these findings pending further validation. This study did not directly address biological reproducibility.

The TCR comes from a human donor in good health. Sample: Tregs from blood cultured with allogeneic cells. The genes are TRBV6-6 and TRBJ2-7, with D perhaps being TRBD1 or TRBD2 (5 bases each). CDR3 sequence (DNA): TGTGCCAGCAGTTACTCTAGCGCTCAGGGAAAGCAGTACTTC. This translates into CASSYSSAQGKQYF.